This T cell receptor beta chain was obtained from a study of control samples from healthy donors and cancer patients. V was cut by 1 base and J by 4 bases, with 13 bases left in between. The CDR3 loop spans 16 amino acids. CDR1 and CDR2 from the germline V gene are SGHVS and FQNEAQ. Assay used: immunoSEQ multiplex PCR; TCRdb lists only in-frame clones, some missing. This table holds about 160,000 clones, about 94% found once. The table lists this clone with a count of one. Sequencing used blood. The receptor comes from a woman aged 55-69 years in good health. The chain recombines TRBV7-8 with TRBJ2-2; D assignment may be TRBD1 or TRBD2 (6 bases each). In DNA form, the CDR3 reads TGTGCCAGCAGCTTAGTGGGGGCCGGGAGCACCGGGGAGCTGTTTTTT. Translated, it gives CASSLVGAGSTGELFF.